The present TCR beta chain was sequenced within a study of T cell responses to AZD1222 COVID-19 vaccine. General study findings and limits: Mapped onto spike, vaccine-associated CD4 TCRs spanned it and were dominant at 160-218 and 743-854.

The data were produced by immunoSEQ multiplex PCR, yet TCRdb's version contains in-frame clones alone and is incomplete. Of about 40,000 clones listed, 88% were seen once; the top ten hold about 27%. Comment on this clone: Its target is unknown.

This CDR3 region has 13 residues. V was cut by 2 bases and J by 5 bases, with 9 bases left in between. CDR1 is KGHSH, CDR2 LQKENI, per germline. The source was peripheral blood, collected 28 days after the second dose of the MenACWY control vaccine. The clonotype originates from an adult who received the MenACWY meningococcal vaccine as a control. J is TRBJ1-2 and V is TRBV18, with D possibly TRBD1 on 5 matching bases. As DNA, the CDR3 is TGTGCCAGCTCACCAGGGACGGAGTATGGCTACACCTTC. Encoded protein: CASSPGTEYGYTF.